The 29 T cell receptor beta chains in this list originate from one sample, sequenced in a study of Ad26.COV2.S vaccination and SARS-CoV-2 variants. As to treatment: roughly 19 received Ad26.COV2.S at low or high dose, single or two shots; a few received placebo; per-sample allocation not given. Material that was analyzed had been drawn on day 63 after the first vaccine or placebo injection. Assay used: immunoSEQ multiplex PCR; TCRdb lists only in-frame clones, some missing. This sample has roughly 400,000 clones; about 88% occur once, and the top ten carry 1.9%. The sample consisted of peripheral blood, taken in a trial of Ad26.COV2.S vaccine versus placebo. These receptors all come from a person aged 18-60 years who received the Ad26.COV2.S COVID-19 vaccine or a placebo.

This rearrangement joins TRBV24-1 to TRBJ2-7; 13 nucleotides agree with TRBD2. V shed 2 bases, J shed 1 base, and the junction held 4 bases outside the gene matches. The CDR3 totals 17 residues. The germline V gene encodes CDR1 KGHDR and CDR2 SFDVKD. The CDR3 nucleotides read TGTGCCACCAGTGATTCAGAGACTAGCGGGGGGTCCTACGAGCAGTACTTC. The encoded protein is CATSDSETSGGSYEQYF.

V is TRBV7-9 and J is TRBJ2-5; possible D gene TRBD1, 6 bases. Germline V gene data show CDR1 as SEHNR and CDR2 as FQNEAQ (reference sequence). The CDR3 runs to 15 residues. Trimming pared 5 bases from V and 2 bases from J, leaving 15 bases between. Here the CDR3 reads CASSEESGQQETQYF. The CDR3 region has the DNA TGTGCCAGCAGCGAAGAGTCTGGACAGCAAGAGACCCAGTACTTC.

In DNA form, the CDR3 reads TGCGCCAGCAGCTGGAATAGCGGAACCAGCACAGATACGCAGTATTTT. Translation: CASSWNSGTSTDTQYF. The chain carries TRBV5-1 and TRBJ2-3; D possibly corresponds to TRBD2 (6 bases). The CDR3 sequence is 16 residues long. Trimming left V 3 bases short and J 0 bases short, with 14 bases between. Per germline, CDR1 SGHRS and CDR2 YFSETQ.

This clone was detected a few times. The genes are TRBV5-4 and TRBJ2-2; TRBD2 agrees at 10 bases. V lost 4 bases to trimming and J lost 7 bases; unmatched junction nucleotides: 10. Germline V gene data show CDR1 as SGHNT and CDR2 as YYREEE (reference sequence). The CDR3 is 16 residues long. CDR3 DNA: TGTGCCAGCAGCCCTCGGCTAGCGGGAGTTGGCGGGGAGCTGTTTTTT. It specifies CASSPRLAGVGGELFF.

This chain uses TRBV5-1 with TRBJ2-7, with 7 bases lining up with TRBD1. Per the germline V gene, CDR1 is SGHRS and CDR2 is YFSETQ. After removal of 4 bases from V and 1 base from J, the junction contained 5 bases not matched to a gene. The CDR3 is made up of 14 amino acids. CDR3 sequence (DNA): TGCGCCAGCAGCCTCCCGGGACAGTCCTACGAGCAGTACTTC. Residues: CASSLPGQSYEQYF.

The chain links TRBV3-1 (or the pseudogene TRBV3-2) to TRBJ2-2, with TRBD2 as a possible D gene (5 bases). V dropped 1 base and J dropped 7 bases, with 19 bases sitting between them. There are 17 residues in the CDR3. Germline V gene lookup returns CDR1 LGHDT and CDR2 YNNKEL (reference sequence). CDR3 sequence: CASSQGARIARGGELFF. In nucleotides, the CDR3 is TGTGCCAGCAGCCAAGGTGCGAGAATTGCCCGGGGCGGGGAGCTGTTTTTT.

The gene calls are TRBV6-5 and TRBJ1-4; D gene unclear. CDR1 is MNHEY, CDR2 SVGAGI, per germline. The V end was cut by 6 bases, the J end by 8 bases, with 7 bases between. The CDR3 is 11 amino acids. The DNA for the CDR3 is TGTGCCAGCAGGGGAGGAGAAAAACTGTTTTTT. It translates to CASRGGEKLFF.

This clone was counted once. The gene calls are TRBV7-9 and TRBJ2-1, with 7 bases lining up with TRBD1. CDR1 and CDR2 (germline): SEHNR, FQNEAQ (reference sequence). Unmatched junction bases numbered 17, after V lost 5 bases and J lost 7 bases. The CDR3 is 17 amino acids. CDR3 in DNA: TGTGCCAGCAGCCCACGCACAGGGGTAAGATTTGGGAATGAGCAGTTCTTC. It translates to CASSPRTGVRFGNEQFF.

The chain couples TRBV4-2 to TRBJ2-1; a possible D gene is TRBD1 (5 bases). V lost 3 bases, J lost 5 bases, and 11 bases lay in between. CDR3 length equals 14 residues. Germline V gene data show CDR1 as LGHNA and CDR2 as YNFKEQ. CDR3 bases: TGTGCCAGCAGCCAGGACGGACAAAACAATGAGCAGTTCTTC. Amino acids: CASSQDGQNNEQFF.

The chain links TRBV19 to TRBJ2-7; 8 bases are a match to TRBD1. There are 14 residues in the CDR3. V trimming: 3 bases; J trimming: 2 bases; junction bases outside the gene matches: 3. Looked up from germline, CDR1 is LNHDA and CDR2 is SQIVND (reference sequence). The CDR3 loop reads CASSITGGPYEQYF. The CDR3, as DNA: TGTGCCAGTAGTATTACAGGGGGTCCCTACGAGCAGTACTTC.

The chain has TRBV3-1 (or the pseudogene TRBV3-2) and TRBJ2-7; TRBD2 matches at 7 bases. Germline V gene sequence: CDR1 LGHDT, CDR2 YNNKEL (reference sequence). J was trimmed by 2 bases and V by 5 bases; bases with no gene match: 9. The CDR3 consists of 15 residues. The CDR3 loop is CASSETLAETYEQYF. CDR3 coding DNA: TGTGCCAGCAGCGAGACCCTAGCGGAGACCTACGAGCAGTACTTC.

The gene calls are TRBV7-2 and TRBJ2-7, with D possibly matching TRBD1 (6 bases). V was shortened by 4 bases and J by 2 bases, with 15 bases between the two germline ends. The CDR3 loop spans 15 amino acids. The germline V gene encodes CDR1 SGHTA and CDR2 FQGNSA. The CDR3: CASSSRRTVTYEQYF. CDR3 DNA: TGTGCCAGCAGCTCCCGCAGGACAGTAACCTACGAGCAGTACTTC.

The chain has TRBV2 and TRBJ2-5, with TRBD2 as a possible D gene (6 bases). Trimming removed 2 bases from V and 7 bases from J, with 11 bases in between. This CDR3 spans 13 amino acids. Germline CDR1 is SNHLY and CDR2 is FYNNEI. The CDR3 nucleotides are TGTGCCAGCAGTGAACGGGGGATAGGGACCCAGTACTTC. This translates into CASSERGIGTQYF. Variable domain in full (rest from reference TRBV2 and TRBJ2-5): EPEVTQTPSHQVTQMGQEVILRCVPISNHLYFYWYRQILGQKVEFLVSFYNNEISEKSEIFDDQFSVERPDGSNFTLKIRSTKLEDSAMYFCASSERGIGTQYFGPGTRLLVL.

V and J are TRBV6-1 and TRBJ2-7; a possible D gene is TRBD1 (5 bases). The CDR3 consists of 12 residues. V shed 2 bases and J shed 5 bases, with 7 bases lying between them. From germline, CDR1 is MNHNS and CDR2 SASEGT. DNA for the CDR3: TGTGCCAGCAGTGAACAGGGTAACGAGCAGTACTTC. Translating gives CASSEQGNEQYF.

Concerning this clone: The junction differs from germline at one of its ends, possibly a read error. The V and J genes are TRBV7-2 and TRBJ2-7; D not certain. The CDR3 runs 11 residues. Germline loops: CDR1 SGHTA, CDR2 FQGNSA. The CDR3 spells CASSLLLSLQF. The DNA of the CDR3 is TGTGCCAGCAGCTTGCTACTTAGTCTGCAATTC. Full variable domain (rest looked up from reference TRBV7-2 and TRBJ2-7): GAGVSQSPSNKVTEKGKDVELRCDPISGHTALYWYRQSLGQGLEFLIYFQGNSAPDKSGLPSDRFSAERTGGSVSTLTIQRTQQEDSAVYLCASSLLLSLQFGPGTRLTVT.

V and J are TRBV6-5 and TRBJ2-2; TRBD1 aligns across 7 bases. Germline-derived CDR1 and CDR2 are MNHEY and SVGAGI. The CDR3 has 15 residues. With V trimmed by 5 bases and J by 6 bases, 9 bases remained unmatched. The CDR3: CASSTTTGLPGELFF. In nucleotides, the CDR3 is TGTGCCAGCAGTACGACGACAGGGCTACCCGGGGAGCTGTTTTTT.

The rearrangement links TRBV11-1 to TRBJ2-3; 10 bases are a match to TRBD2. Germline V gene lookup returns CDR1 SGHAT and CDR2 FQDESV (reference sequence). V shed 5 bases and J 5 bases; nucleotides not matched to a gene: 4. The CDR3 covers 14 residues. CDR3: CASSPRTSGDTQYF. The CDR3 nucleotides are TGTGCCAGCAGCCCCCGGACTAGCGGAGATACGCAGTATTTT.

The chain joins TRBV7-3 to TRBJ2-3; tentative D call: TRBD2 (6 bases). The germline V gene encodes CDR1 SGHTA and CDR2 FQGTGA. V was trimmed by 5 bases and J by 2 bases, leaving 11 bases between them. This CDR3 comprises 14 residues. CDR3 protein: CASSGGGNTDTQYF. CDR3 DNA: TGTGCCAGCAGCGGCGGCGGGAACACAGATACGCAGTATTTT.

This chain links TRBV10-3 with TRBJ1-1; D is unresolved. Germline CDR1 and CDR2: ENHRY and SYGVKD. The CDR3 spans 13 residues. Trimming took off 3 bases at V and 3 bases at J, with 8 bases between the two ends. Here the CDR3 reads CAISDYSDTEAFF. DNA of the CDR3: TGTGCCATCAGTGATTACTCGGACACTGAAGCTTTCTTT.

The genes are TRBV7-2 and TRBJ2-2; tentative D call: TRBD1 (6 bases). Germline V gene data show CDR1 as SGHTA and CDR2 as FQGNSA. The CDR3 sequence is 15 residues long. Between the trimmed V and J ends, which lost 2 bases and 6 bases, there was a span of 13 bases. DNA of the CDR3: TGTGCCAGCAGCTTAATCACAGGGATCCCCGGGGAGCTGTTTTTT. Translated, it gives CASSLITGIPGELFF.

The J gene is TRBJ2-3, the V gene TRBV14; D not resolved. CDR1 SGHDN and CDR2 FVKESK come from the germline V gene. V lost 4 bases and J 2 bases, leaving 10 bases between the germline ends. The CDR3 loop spans 14 amino acids. Here the CDR3 reads CASSPQTYTDTQYF. The CDR3 DNA follows: TGTGCCAGCAGCCCTCAAACATACACAGATACGCAGTATTTT. Together with reference TRBV14 and TRBJ2-3, the CDR3 gives the full variable domain: EAGVTQFPSHSVIEKGQTVTLRCDPISGHDNLYWYRRVMGKEIKFLLHFVKESKQDESGMPNNRFLAERTGGTYSTLKVQPAELEDSGVYFCASSPQTYTDTQYFGPGTRLTVL.

The chain uses TRBV6-5 and TRBJ1-2; D perhaps matches TRBD1 (6 bases). V dropped 5 bases and J dropped 3 bases, with 10 bases sitting between them. The CDR3 loop spans 13 amino acids. Germline V gene sequence: CDR1 MNHEY, CDR2 SVGAGI. The CDR3 protein is CASSQGYDYGYTF. CDR3 nucleotide sequence: TGTGCCAGCAGTCAGGGGTACGACTATGGCTACACCTTC.

The rearrangement uses TRBV5-1 and TRBJ2-5; 10 nucleotides agree with TRBD1. Germline V gives CDR1 SGHRS, CDR2 YFSETQ. This CDR3 is 14 amino acids long. With V trimmed by 4 bases and J by 5 bases, 5 bases remained unmatched. CDR3 protein: CASSVSTGGETQYF. In DNA, the CDR3 is TGCGCCAGCAGCGTCTCGACAGGGGGCGAGACCCAGTACTTC.

The chain combines TRBV24-1 with TRBJ2-1; D not resolved. CDR1 and CDR2 (germline): KGHDR, SFDVKD. The CDR3 has 12 amino acids. V dropped 4 bases and J dropped 4 bases, with 4 bases sitting between them. Here the CDR3 reads CATSDPYNEQFF. CDR3 DNA sequence: TGTGCCACCAGTGACCCGTACAATGAGCAGTTCTTC.

Comment on this clone: The germline gene is not matched at one end of the junction; a read error may be the cause. The V gene is TRBV15, the J gene TRBJ2-3; 8 bases line up with TRBD1. CDR1 LNHNV and CDR2 YYDKDF come from the germline V gene (reference sequence). CDR3 length: 17 amino acids. The CDR3 is CAASTRTGTFGTDTQYF. As DNA, the CDR3 is TGTGCCGCCAGCACCAGGACAGGGACGTTCGGAACAGATACGCAGTATTTT.

The V call is TRBV2, the J call TRBJ2-1; TRBD2 matches at 12 bases. The CDR3 extends over 14 amino acids. V trimming: 10 bases; J trimming: 5 bases; junction bases outside the gene matches: 6. CDR1 and CDR2 (germline): SNHLY, FYNNEI. CDR3 residues: CATTSGRPNNEQFF. For the CDR3, the DNA is TGTGCCACCACTAGCGGGAGGCCGAACAATGAGCAGTTCTTC.

The chain has TRBV5-5 and TRBJ1-2; D is unresolved. The V and J ends lost 0 bases and 2 bases respectively, with 14 bases between them. There are 16 residues in the CDR3. Germline loops: CDR1 SGHKS, CDR2 YYEKEE (reference sequence). CDR3 nucleotides: TGTGCCAGCAGCTTGGAAGGTCTAGGAAAAAACTATGGCTACACCTTC. It yields the protein CASSLEGLGKNYGYTF.

The genes are TRBV18 and TRBJ2-7; TRBD2 is a possible D gene (5 bases). The CDR3 length is 16 residues. Trimming pared 3 bases from V and 2 bases from J, leaving 17 bases between. Germline CDR1 reads KGHSH; CDR2 reads LQKENI. Written as DNA, the CDR3 is TGTGCCAGCTCACCCGCCCTAGCATTCCCCCCCTACGAGCAGTACTTC. Protein product: CASSPALAFPPYEQYF.

This chain links TRBV28 with TRBJ1-1; D uncertain. Germline CDR1 is MDHEN and CDR2 is SYDVKM. The CDR3 is 12 residues long. The V gene lost 5 bases and the J gene lost 1 base, with 5 bases spanning the gap. The CDR3 nucleotides read TGTGCCAGCAGTAGAACGAACACTGAAGCTTTCTTT. It encodes CASSRTNTEAFF.